This T cell receptor beta chain was documented in a study of cytomegalovirus exposure and HLA in healthy donors. Notes on the study in general: That first-cohort TCR clusters tended to co-occur in the roughly 110 validation repertoires was found in a later analysis.

The table came from immunoSEQ multiplex PCR; TCRdb's copy has only in-frame clones and leaves some out. This table has 160,000 or so clones, 88% appearing once. The CDR3 consists of 15 residues. Germline lookup yields CDR1 MGHRA and CDR2 YSYEKL. Trimming stripped 1 base from V and 4 bases from J, with 13 bases between. Turning to this clone: Its antigen is unknown.

The sample taken for sequencing was PBMCs. This TCR derives from a man aged 18 to 35 in good health and CMV-seronegative. This chain joins TRBV4-1 and TRBJ1-1; TRBD1 might be the D (5 bases). CDR3 sequence reads: CASSQGPRVGTEAFF. Here the CDR3 DNA reads TGCGCCAGCAGCCAAGGTCCCAGGGTTGGCACTGAAGCTTTCTTT.